What follows is one T cell receptor beta chain and its context. It has no known antigen specificity. Nothing much larger sits one base from this clone, and base qualities are not available. In total, just over 650 healthy bone marrow donors made up the cohort. At the time of sampling, every cohort member was nominally healthy, though immune exposures that went unrecorded were likely present. The donor was CMV seropositive and was included in the group of 250 to 350 seropositive cohort members. A peripheral blood sample was provided by each donor, and peripheral blood mononuclear cells were used for TCR beta sequencing. Genomic DNA extraction from the blood cell samples was performed with the Qiagen DNeasy Blood Extraction Kit. The data derive from a study of cytomegalovirus exposure and HLA in healthy donors (dated by TCRdb to about 2017). Broadly, across the study: According to an earlier analysis of 550 to 750 of the donors, some 180 million T cells yielded 120 million or so unique TCR beta sequences and 276 Gb of sequence data. Roughly 290 gigabases of sequencing data and about 92 million unique TCR sequences made up an early release that covered approximately 700 HLA-typed donors. Of the roughly 400 genotyped donors, 65% to 90% fell in the genetic ancestry cluster associated with self-reported Caucasian donors. The study aimed to test whether signatures of past pathogen exposure could be identified by cataloging public T cell receptors. The study profiled the T cell repertoires of fewer than 850 subjects by immunosequencing and related them to cytomegalovirus serostatus. Besides the first cohort of more than 650 subjects, a separate validation cohort made up of 120 different subjects was used. To predict cytomegalovirus infection status, the study combined high-throughput TCR immunosequencing, statistical association of individual TCRs with disease status, and machine learning. In a later analysis, previously published TCR beta repertoires from roughly 710 donors were re-analyzed and high-resolution HLA genotyping was added so that TCR occurrence patterns could be studied. The later analysis used no new phenotypic data to find candidate immune exposures, relying instead on TCR beta sequences and their occurrence across donors. To decide whether each TCR beta V gene segment behaved as functional or pseudogenic, an earlier analysis of approximately 590 of the donors relied on high-throughput TCR beta sequencing. Donor age, sex, ethnicity and CMV serostatus were compiled together with the repertoire data. A later genetic analysis used genome-wide SNP genotypes for about three fifths of the 666 donors, treating that subset as a discovery cohort. Every discovery cohort repertoire had been produced on one sequencing platform. HLA typing covered class I and class II loci at four-digit resolution. The number of donors typed differed by locus, with 629-630 for A, B, C, DRB1 and DQB1, roughly 520 for DQA1, 600 to 610 for DPA1, and over 400 for DPB1. About five DR-DQ haplotypes were treated as single units for association and clustering because of strong linkage in the cohort. Among a few hundred genotyped donors of the cohort, an average of about 240,000 unique TCR beta nucleotide sequences were sequenced per donor, 15% to 20% of them non-productive.

Deletion took 5 bases off V and 1 base off J, with a span of 16 bases between the germline ends. From cysteine to phenylalanine, the CDR3 is 16 amino acids long. Only CDR3 DNA remains: 48 bases, in frame from the first base. The germline V gene (reference sequence) gives CDR1 as LNHDA and CDR2 as SQIVND. Overall study outcomes, separate from this receptor: A further reported finding was that TCR beta sequences accurately predicted the HLA-A and HLA-B alleles for most subjects in the first cohort. CMV serostatus was the only immune exposure information available for the cohort. Because counts were too low, roughly 16 rarely observed V segments, including chromosome 9 orphons, were excluded from the earlier analysis of several hundred of the donors. A later analysis found that HLA-associated TCR beta chains were more clonally expanded and had lower generation probabilities than equally common non-associated chains. Because HLA typing was unavailable for some donors at each locus, only the typed subset was used in association tests. In both the original and validation cohorts, the classifier was reported to diagnose cytomegalovirus status with high specificity and sensitivity. It was suggested by the authors that the approach could potentially be generalized to other disease states and immunological phenotypes. In the study, 150 to 200 TCR beta chains were listed as associated with cytomegalovirus. A later genetic analysis reported fewer N-insertions in productive TCRs among donors in an Asian-associated ancestry cluster than the approximately 700-donor mean. This cohort had only TCR beta chains sequenced, and the lack of alpha or paired-chain data limited which features could be detected. Linkage disequilibrium might explain the correlated functional status among segregating V segments, but an unknown experimental factor could not be ruled out. In a later analysis, the rate of TCR association differed among HLA loci, with DRB1 alleles having the most associated TCRs and HLA-C alleles having the fewest. A later analysis associated approximately 17,000 TCR beta sequences with specific HLA alleles at a false discovery rate of 0.05. While some public TCRs were present in many individuals, most TCR sequences turned up only very rarely across donors. In a later genetic analysis, a missense DCLRE1C variant was associated with V-gene and J-gene trimming of TCR beta chains, and the association was replicated in an independent cohort. The sequencing pipeline was judged likely to have produced a cluster of highly shared sequence variants as a technical artifact. In an earlier analysis of more than 450 of the donors, most TCR beta V segments were observed in productive rearrangements about 87% or about 30% of the time, broadly matching IMGT annotations. A later analysis reported that several top co-occurrence clusters appeared linked to parvovirus B19, influenza, CMV and Epstein-Barr virus. Strong co-occurrence of HLA alleles, especially DR and DQ, made assigning TCR associations to individual alleles difficult. The presence/absence analyses assumed that sequencing depth was roughly uniform across donors, and that assumption may not be true. Some IMGT-functional V segments, including TRBV6-2 and TRBV6-3, could not be distinguished by the 87-base-pair reads and were therefore excluded. In vitro tests confirmed that a few of the cytomegalovirus-associated TCR beta chains recognize cytomegalovirus antigens. A later analysis found that most CMV-associated TCR beta chains appeared HLA-restricted, with HLA associations seemingly driven largely by CMV exposure.

The library was obtained by the immunoSEQ multiplex PCR assay. For the multiplex PCR, a mixture combining 60 forward primers for TCR Vbeta segments and 13 reverse primers for TCR Jbeta segments was used. The CDR3 region of rearranged TCR beta genes was amplified from genomic DNA with a multiplex PCR assay. Amplified TCR beta libraries were sequenced as 87-base-pair reads on the Illumina HiSeq System. The paper's data handling went like this. A later analysis tallied 75 million to 95 million unique TCR beta chains across the 666 repertoires, and some 10 million of those chains were shared by two or more donors. Raw reads were error-corrected and collapsed into unique sequences with a nearest-neighbor algorithm that merged closely related sequences to remove PCR and sequencing errors. CDR3 sequences were aligned to IMGT reference sequences to assign V, D and J gene segments. For a sequence to be retained, a match of at least six nucleotides to both a V gene segment and a J gene segment was required. A rearrangement was called productive if the CDR3 had no stop codons and remained in frame with V and J, and every other rearrangement was called non-productive. Following IMGT convention, CDR3 was defined as the stretch from the second conserved V-encoded cysteine up to the conserved J-encoded phenylalanine. In an earlier analysis of approximately 590 of the donors, sequences lacking an unambiguous match to a single V gene segment were excluded. An earlier analysis of several hundred of the donors called V segments functional above 56.7% productive rearrangements and segregating when the between-donor standard deviation exceeded 5%. A statistical classification framework was developed to diagnose cytomegalovirus status using the catalog of TCR beta chain sequences. In a later analysis, TCR nucleotide sequences were compared against IMGT/GENE-DB human TR gene sequences so that V and J genes could be assigned. The TCRdist pipeline was used in a later analysis to assign CDR3 sequences and most-parsimonious VDJ recombination scenarios. In a later analysis, each TCR beta chain was defined by its CDR3 amino acid sequence together with its V-gene family, and reads without a unique V-gene family were excluded. As a way to deal with suspected cross-contamination and a sequencing artifact, a later analysis dropped nearly 600 nucleotide sequences that were highly shared and had low generation probability. In a later analysis, a clonal expansion index was calculated for each public chain from normalized within-repertoire ranks of inferred template counts. In a later analysis, generation probabilities were computed using a VDJ recombination model fitted to out-of-frame rearrangements, and the results were checked against IGoR. In a later analysis, hypergeometric tests were used to score TCR-TCR, TCR-HLA and TCR-CMV co-occurrence, with a repertoire-size bias correction applied to TCR pairs. False discovery rates were estimated in a later analysis by permuting HLA or CMV assignments 20 times. In a later analysis, co-occurring TCRs were grouped using DBSCAN, and TCRdist sequence similarity was added for clustering within HLA-allele-positive subsets. For co-occurrence clustering, repertoires with fewer than 30,000 or more than 120,000 public chains were excluded, along with several repertoires with anomalous nucleotide sharing. TCRdb obtained this table from immuneACCESS and retained in-frame rearrangements with V and J assigned. These tables miss some clones; where compared with another copy, unresolved V genes account for less than half of the shortfall, and the remainder is unexplained. V, J and clone size are taken as reported in that table, and D and trimming were inferred from the DNA itself. Here the sample has about 85,000 clones; over 70% occur a single time. The ten largest clonotypes hold 20% to 25% of the sample.

The receptor chain draws on TRBV19 and TRBJ2-3, with a tentative D gene TRBD2 over 6 matching bases. This TCR was recovered from a woman aged 45 to 65 in good health and CMV-seropositive. The sample consisted of PBMCs. The CDR3 reads CASSAASEKRTDTQYF. The nucleotide sequence reads as follows: TGTGCCAGTAGTGCGGCTAGCGAGAAACGCACAGATACGCAGTATTTT.